The 9 T cell receptor beta chains given below trace back to one sample, sequenced in a study of blood T cells in healthy people across ages. A J-beta primer mix and a sample-barcoded 5' primer were used in a second PCR of about 6 to 12 cycles. TCRdb reprocessed the 5' RACE reads via MiXCR and lists one record per CDR3 protein. This sample yields 850,000 or so distinct CDR3 sequences, of which 29% are seen a single time; about 18% belongs to the top ten. Source material: blood. These receptors came from an elderly woman in good health.

This clonotype was seen many times. The rearrangement links TRBV20-1 to TRBJ2-3; 15 bases map to TRBD2. J lost 5 bases, V lost 1 base, and 7 bases had no gene match. The CDR3 has 17 residues. Germline values: CDR1 DFQATT, CDR2 SNEGSKA (reference sequence). CDR3 DNA sequence: TGCAGTGCTAGAGGCTCCCCGGGACTAGCGGGGGGAGATACGCAGTATTTT. Its protein product is CSARGSPGLAGGDTQYF.

The chain carries TRBV25-1 and TRBJ1-5; D is possibly TRBD1 (6 bases). The germline CDR1 and CDR2 sequences are MGHDK and SYGVNS. This CDR3 is 14 amino acids long. V lost 1 base and J 7 bases, leaving 11 bases between the germline ends. CDR3: CASSELTRGQPQHF. CDR3 DNA: TGTGCCAGCAGTGAATTAACCAGGGGCCAGCCCCAGCATTTT.

This clonotype was seen a handful of times. The chain recombines TRBV15 with TRBJ1-1; no definite D call. V dropped 5 bases and J dropped 5 bases, with 21 bases sitting between them. The CDR3 loop spans 16 amino acids. From germline, CDR1 is LNHNV and CDR2 YYDKDF (reference sequence). In DNA, the CDR3 is TGTGCCACCAGCCCCCGGAAGATGGCTGCGGGGACTGAAGCTTTCTTT. Amino acid sequence: CATSPRKMAAGTEAFF.

This clonotype was found many times. Just one base apart from a much larger clone, this may be a read error. The chain couples TRBV7-9 to TRBJ2-1; possible D gene TRBD2, 5 bases. The J call could be wrong; TRBJ2-7 is a better fit for the DNA end. The CDR3 is made up of 16 amino acids. CDR1 and CDR2 from the germline V gene are SEHNR and FQNEAQ (reference sequence). The CDR3 bases are TGTGCCAGCAGCTTATCTGGCGGGTACTCCTACAATGAGCAGTACTTC. This gives the protein CASSLSGGYSYNEQYF.

The chain uses TRBV20-1 and TRBJ2-3; D not resolved. The germline V gene has CDR1 DFQATT and CDR2 SNEGSKA (reference sequence). V dropped 6 bases and J dropped 2 bases, with 9 bases sitting between them. The CDR3 length is 12 residues. This CDR3 is CSAGSNTDTQYF. The CDR3 DNA is TGCAGTGCGGGTTCAAACACAGATACGCAGTATTTT.

Notes on this clonotype: This could be a read error, since a much larger clone is one nucleotide away. The rearrangement links TRBV5-1 to TRBJ2-5; D perhaps matches TRBD2 (6 bases). V was trimmed by 6 bases and J by 5 bases, leaving 14 bases between them. Germline CDR1 is SGHRS and CDR2 is YFSETQ. This CDR3 is built from 13 residues. The CDR3 loop is CASKRAEGETQYF. The CDR3, as DNA: TGCGCCAGCAAACGGGCGGAGGGGGAGACCCAGTACTTC.

This sequence joins TRBV7-2 and TRBJ2-6; no definite D call. The CDR3 runs to 19 residues. V lost 1 base, J lost 0 bases, and 16 bases lay in between. Germline V CDR1 and CDR2: SGHTA, FQGNSA. In nucleotides, the CDR3 is TGTGCCAGCAGCTTAGTAGGGCCAGGAGCTACCTCTGGGGCCAACGTCCTGACTTTC. This codes for CASSLVGPGATSGANVLTF.

There are a few counts of this clonotype. The rearrangement links TRBV20-1 to TRBJ2-3; TRBD1 or TRBD2 may be the D gene (5 bases each). The CDR3 spans 14 residues. V gave up 3 bases and J gave up 4 bases, with 14 bases separating them. The germline CDR1 and CDR2 sequences are DFQATT and SNEGSKA (reference sequence). This CDR3 is CSASVRGQADTQYF. For the CDR3, the DNA is TGCAGTGCTAGTGTGAGGGGCCAGGCAGATACGCAGTATTTT.

This clonotype was counted many times. The rearrangement joins TRBV24-1 to TRBJ2-3; either TRBD1 or TRBD2 may supply D (5 bases each). Germline CDR1 is KGHDR and CDR2 is SFDVKD. This CDR3 comprises 16 residues. V was clipped by 4 bases and J by 0 bases, with 13 bases between them. The CDR3 nucleotides are TGTGCCACCAGTGACGCCGGGACGGAAAGCACAGATACGCAGTATTTT. Encoded protein: CATSDAGTESTDTQYF.